Sequencing of this TCR beta chain was carried out in a study of blood T cell repertoires in COVID-19. Study summary: Sample material is recorded as cDNA or gDNA derived from T cells, B-cell-depleted T cells, or PBMCs.

Each participant's cohort was designated according to participant-reported clinical history. TCRdb's table, derived via immunoSEQ multiplex PCR, lists solely in-frame clones and lacks some. The sample shows roughly 360,000 clones, 80% to 85% of them seen only once. J was trimmed by 0 bases and V by 6 bases; bases with no gene match: 7. The CDR3 covers 16 residues. The V gene's germline CDR1 is LGHNA and CDR2 YSLEER. The chain recombines TRBV4-3 with TRBJ2-1; 8 bases align to TRBD2. The sample taken for sequencing was PBMCs or T cells enriched from blood (not recorded which). The receptor was derived from a woman aged 45-59 years who had recovered from COVID-19. The CDR3 reads CASSGELAASYNEQFF. In nucleotides, the CDR3 is TGCGCCAGCAGTGGGGAACTAGCGGCCTCCTACAATGAGCAGTTCTTC.